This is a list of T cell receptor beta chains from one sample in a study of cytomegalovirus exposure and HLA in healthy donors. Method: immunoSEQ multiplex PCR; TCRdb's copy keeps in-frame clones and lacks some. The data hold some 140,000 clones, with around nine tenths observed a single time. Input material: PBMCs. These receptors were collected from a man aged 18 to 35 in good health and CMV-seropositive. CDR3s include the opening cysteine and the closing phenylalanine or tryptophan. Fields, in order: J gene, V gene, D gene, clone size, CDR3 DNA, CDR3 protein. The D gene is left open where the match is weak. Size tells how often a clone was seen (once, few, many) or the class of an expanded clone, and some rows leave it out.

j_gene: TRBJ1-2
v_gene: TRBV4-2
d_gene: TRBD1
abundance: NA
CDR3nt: TGTGCCAGCAGCCAAGATCTGAACAGGGGATTCTATGGCTACACCTTC
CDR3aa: CASSQDLNRGFYGYTF

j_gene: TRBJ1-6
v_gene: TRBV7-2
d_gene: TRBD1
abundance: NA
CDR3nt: TGTGCCAGCAGCTTAGACGGGACAGTTGGTTCACCCCTCCACTTT
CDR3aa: CASSLDGTVGSPLHF

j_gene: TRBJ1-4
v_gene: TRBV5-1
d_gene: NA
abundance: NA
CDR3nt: TGCGCCAGCAGCTTGAAACAGGGAAACCGTAATGAAAAACTGTTTTTT
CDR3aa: CASSLKQGNRNEKLFF

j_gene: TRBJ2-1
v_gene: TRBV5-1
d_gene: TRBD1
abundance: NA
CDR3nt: TGCGCCAGCAGCTTGAGGACAGGGGGCCGCGATGAGCAGTTCTTC
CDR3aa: CASSLRTGGRDEQFF

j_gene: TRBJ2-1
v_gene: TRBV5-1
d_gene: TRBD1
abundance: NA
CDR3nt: TGCGCCAGCAGTGCCGGGACAGAAGTTAATGAGCAGTTCTTC
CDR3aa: CASSAGTEVNEQFF

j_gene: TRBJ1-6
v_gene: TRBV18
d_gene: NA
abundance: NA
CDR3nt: TGTGCCAGCTCACCTCTCCAGCGGAGGGGCAATTCACCCCTCCACTTT
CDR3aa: CASSPLQRRGNSPLHF

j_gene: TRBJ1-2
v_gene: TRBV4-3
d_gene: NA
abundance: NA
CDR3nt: TGCGCCAGCAGCCAAGAGGGCAGAACTAACTATGGCTACACCTTC
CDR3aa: CASSQEGRTNYGYTF

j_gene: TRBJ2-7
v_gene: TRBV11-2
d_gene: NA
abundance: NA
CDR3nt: TGTGCCAGCAGCTTAGATGGGGGGAGAGGGTCCTACGAGCAGTACTTC
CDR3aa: CASSLDGGRGSYEQYF

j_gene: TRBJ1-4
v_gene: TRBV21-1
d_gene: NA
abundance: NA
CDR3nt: TGTGCCAGTCTCACTCCGGGACAGGCCAATGAAAAACTGTTTTTT
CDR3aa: CASLTPGQANEKLFF

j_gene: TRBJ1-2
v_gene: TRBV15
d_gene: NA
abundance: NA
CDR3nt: TGTGCCACCAGCAGCCATACGGGGAGCCGCAGACTCTATGGCTACACCTTC
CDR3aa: CATSSHTGSRRLYGYTF

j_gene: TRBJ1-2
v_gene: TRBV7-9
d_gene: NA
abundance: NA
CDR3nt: TGTGCCAGCAGCTTAGCGTCGGGCTATGGCTACACCTTC
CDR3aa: CASSLASGYGYTF

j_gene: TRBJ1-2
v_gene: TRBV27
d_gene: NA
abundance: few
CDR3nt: TGTGCCAGCGGATGGAGGGGCGGCCATGGCTACACCTTC
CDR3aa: CASGWRGGHGYTF

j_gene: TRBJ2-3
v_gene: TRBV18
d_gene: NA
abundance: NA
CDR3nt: TGTGCCAGCTCGTACCCGAACCAGGATACGCAGTATTTT
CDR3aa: CASSYPNQDTQYF

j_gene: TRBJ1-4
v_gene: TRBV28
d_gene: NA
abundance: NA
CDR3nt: TGTGCCAGCAGGTCGTTAAATGAAAAACTGTTTTTT
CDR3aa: CASRSLNEKLFF

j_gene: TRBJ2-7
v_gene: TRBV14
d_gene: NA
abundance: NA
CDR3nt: TGTGCCAGCAGCCAAGGGGCTTACGAGCAGTACTTC
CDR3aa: CASSQGAYEQYF

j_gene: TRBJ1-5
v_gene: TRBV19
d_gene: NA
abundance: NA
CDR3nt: TGTGCCAGTAAGGGAGGACGGCTCAATCAGCCCCAGCATTTT
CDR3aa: CASKGGRLNQPQHF

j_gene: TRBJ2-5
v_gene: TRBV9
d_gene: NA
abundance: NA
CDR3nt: TGTGCCAGCAGCGTAGACGGCGGTAGCGGAGAGACCCAGTACTTC
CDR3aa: CASSVDGGSGETQYF

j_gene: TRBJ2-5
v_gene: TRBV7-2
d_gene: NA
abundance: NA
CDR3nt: TGTGCCAGCAGCCGGAGCGGTCTACAAGAGACCCAGTACTTC
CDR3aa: CASSRSGLQETQYF

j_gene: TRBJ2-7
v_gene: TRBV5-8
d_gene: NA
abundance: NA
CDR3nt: TGTTCATGGGGCGGGGTAATGGACTACGAGCAGTACTTC
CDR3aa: CSWGGVMDYEQYF

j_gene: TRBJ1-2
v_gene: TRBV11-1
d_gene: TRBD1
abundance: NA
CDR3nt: TGTGCCAGCAGGCCCTGGTCTGGGGGCAGGGGGCCAGAAATCTATGGCTACACCTTC
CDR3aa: CASRPWSGGRGPEIYGYTF

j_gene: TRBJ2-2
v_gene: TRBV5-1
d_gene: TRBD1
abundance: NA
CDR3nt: TGCGCCAGCAGCTTGGCTACAGGGGGCAATGCCGGGGAGCTGTTTTTT
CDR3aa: CASSLATGGNAGELFF

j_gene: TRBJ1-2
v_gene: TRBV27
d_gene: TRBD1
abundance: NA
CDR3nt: TGTGCCAGCAGTTTAGACAGGGGCCGTGGCTACACCTTC
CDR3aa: CASSLDRGRGYTF

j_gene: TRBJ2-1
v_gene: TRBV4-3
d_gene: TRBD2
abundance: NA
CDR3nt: TGCGCCAGCAGCCAAGAGCGTAGCGGGGGGTACAATGAGCAGTTCTTC
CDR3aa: CASSQERSGGYNEQFF

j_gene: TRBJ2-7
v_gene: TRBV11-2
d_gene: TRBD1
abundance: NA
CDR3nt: TGTGCCAGCAGCTTAACGGGACAGGGGGCCCACGAGCAGTACTTC
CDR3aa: CASSLTGQGAHEQYF

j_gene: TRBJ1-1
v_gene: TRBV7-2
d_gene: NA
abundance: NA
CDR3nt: TGTGCCAGCAGCTTAGATGGGCTTCTGAACACTGAAGCTTTCTTT
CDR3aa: CASSLDGLLNTEAFF

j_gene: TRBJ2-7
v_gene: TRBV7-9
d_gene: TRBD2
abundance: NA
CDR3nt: TGTGCCAGCAGCTTAGTGCCGAGAGGGACTAGCGGGAGGACCTACGAGCAGTACTTC
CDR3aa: CASSLVPRGTSGRTYEQYF

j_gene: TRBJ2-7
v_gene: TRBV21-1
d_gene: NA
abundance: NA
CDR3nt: TGTGCCAGCAGCACCACCGGGACCTACGAGCAGTACTTC
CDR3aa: CASSTTGTYEQYF

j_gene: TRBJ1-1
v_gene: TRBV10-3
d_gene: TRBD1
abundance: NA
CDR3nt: TGTGCCGCTGCGGGACAGCCTTATAACACTGAAGCTTTCTTT
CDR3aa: CAAAGQPYNTEAFF

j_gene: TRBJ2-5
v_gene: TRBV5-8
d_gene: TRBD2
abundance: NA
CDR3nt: TGTGCCTCGGAGCGGGGGGAACTGCAAGAGACCCAGTACTTC
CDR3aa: CASERGELQETQYF

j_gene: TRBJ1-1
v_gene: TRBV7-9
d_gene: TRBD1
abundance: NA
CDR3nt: TGTGCCAGCAGCTTCGGTGACAGGGCTCTCATGAACACTGAAGCTTTCTTT
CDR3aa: CASSFGDRALMNTEAFF

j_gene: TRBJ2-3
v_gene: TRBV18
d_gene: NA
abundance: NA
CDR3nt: TGTGCCAGCTCACCACGATTAGGACTGGGGAGCACAGATACGCAGTATTTT
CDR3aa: CASSPRLGLGSTDTQYF

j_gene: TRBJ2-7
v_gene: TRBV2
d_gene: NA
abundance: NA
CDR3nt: TGTGCCAGCAGTGCGCCAACGGTCGAGCAGTACTTC
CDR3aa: CASSAPTVEQYF

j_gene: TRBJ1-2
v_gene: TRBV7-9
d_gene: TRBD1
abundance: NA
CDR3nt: TGTGCCAGCAGCCCTCCGGACAGGGTTAACTATGGCTACACCTTC
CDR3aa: CASSPPDRVNYGYTF

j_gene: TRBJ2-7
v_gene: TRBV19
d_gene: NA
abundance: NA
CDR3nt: TGTGCCAGTAGTATCGGCAAGGGACATCGCTACGAGCAGTACTTC
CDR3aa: CASSIGKGHRYEQYF

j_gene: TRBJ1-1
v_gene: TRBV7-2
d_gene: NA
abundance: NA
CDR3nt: TGTGCCAGCATCGCGGATGGCAACACTGAAGCTTTCTTT
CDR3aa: CASIADGNTEAFF

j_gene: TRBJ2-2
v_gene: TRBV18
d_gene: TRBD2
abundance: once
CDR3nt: TGTGCCAGCTCACCGCGGACTAGCGGGTTCACCGGGGAGCTGTTTTTT
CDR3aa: CASSPRTSGFTGELFF

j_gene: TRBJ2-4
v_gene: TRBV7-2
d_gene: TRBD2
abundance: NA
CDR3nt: TGTGCCAGCAGCTTACCGCTAGCGGGGCTAGCCAAAAACATTCAGTACTTC
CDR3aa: CASSLPLAGLAKNIQYF

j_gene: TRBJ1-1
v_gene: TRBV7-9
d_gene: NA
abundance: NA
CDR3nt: TGTGCCAGCAGCTTGGCCGGATCGGGTATGAACACTGAAGCTTTCTTT
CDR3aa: CASSLAGSGMNTEAFF

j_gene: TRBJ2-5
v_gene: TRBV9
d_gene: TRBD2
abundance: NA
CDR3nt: TGTGCCAGCAGCGTAGTAGCGGGAGTGGCAGAGACCCAGTACTTC
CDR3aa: CASSVVAGVAETQYF

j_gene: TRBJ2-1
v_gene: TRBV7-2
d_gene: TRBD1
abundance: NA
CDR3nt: TGTGCCAGCAGCCGCCGGACAGGGGACAACAATGAGCAGTTCTTC
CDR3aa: CASSRRTGDNNEQFF

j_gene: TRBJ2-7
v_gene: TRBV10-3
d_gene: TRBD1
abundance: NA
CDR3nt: TGTGCCATCAGTGGACAGGGGGCAGGATCCTACGAGCAATACTTC
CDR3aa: CAISGQGAGSYEQYF

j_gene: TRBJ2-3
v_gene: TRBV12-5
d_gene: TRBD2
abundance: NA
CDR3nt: TGTGCTAGTGGTTTGGTACCGGCTAGCGGGAGAGTCAAAGATACGCAGTATTTT
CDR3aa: CASGLVPASGRVKDTQYF

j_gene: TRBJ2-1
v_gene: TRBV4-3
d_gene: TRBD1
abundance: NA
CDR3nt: TGCGCCAGCAGCCAATCTGGATCCAGGGGGCAAGGGAATGAGCAGTTCTTC
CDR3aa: CASSQSGSRGQGNEQFF

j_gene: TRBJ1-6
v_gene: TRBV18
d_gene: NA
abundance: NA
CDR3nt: TGTGCCAGCTCACCGGCTCCAGGGGCGGGTTCACCCCTCCACTTT
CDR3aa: CASSPAPGAGSPLHF

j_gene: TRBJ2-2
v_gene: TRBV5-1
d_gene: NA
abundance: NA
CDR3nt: TGCGCCAGCAGCTGGACCGGGCAGGGGGGAACCGGGGAGCTGTTTTTT
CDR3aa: CASSWTGQGGTGELFF

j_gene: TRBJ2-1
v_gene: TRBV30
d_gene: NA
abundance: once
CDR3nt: TGTGCCTGGAGTGTCCCCGGGCGGGATAGGCATGAGCAGTTCTTC
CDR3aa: CAWSVPGRDRHEQFF

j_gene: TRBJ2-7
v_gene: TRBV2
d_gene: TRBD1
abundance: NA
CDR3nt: TGTGCCAGCATGGCCGACAGGGGGTCCTACGAGCAGTACTTC
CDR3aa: CASMADRGSYEQYF

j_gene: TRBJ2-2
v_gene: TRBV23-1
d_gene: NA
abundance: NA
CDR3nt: TGCGCCAGCAGTCAAAGGTACAGCACCGGGGAGCTGTTTTTT
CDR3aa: CASSQRYSTGELFF

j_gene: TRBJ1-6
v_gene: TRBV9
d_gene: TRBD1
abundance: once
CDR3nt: TGTGCCAGCAGCGTAGGGGACAGTGTAGCACCCCTCCACTTT
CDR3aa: CASSVGDSVAPLHF

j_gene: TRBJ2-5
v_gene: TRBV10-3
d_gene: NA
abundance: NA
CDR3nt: TGTGCCATCAGTGAGCCAAGAGGCGGAGAGACCCAGTACTTC
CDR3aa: CAISEPRGGETQYF

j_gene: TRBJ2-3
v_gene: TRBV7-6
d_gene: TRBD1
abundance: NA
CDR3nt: TGTGCCAGCAGCTTATGGGGTATAGGGGGCAACACAGATACGCAGTATTTT
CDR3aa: CASSLWGIGGNTDTQYF

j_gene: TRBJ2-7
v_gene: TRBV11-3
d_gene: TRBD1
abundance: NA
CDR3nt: TGTGCCAGCAGCTCAGGACAGGGGGCTTCTACGGAGCAGTACTTC
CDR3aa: CASSSGQGASTEQYF

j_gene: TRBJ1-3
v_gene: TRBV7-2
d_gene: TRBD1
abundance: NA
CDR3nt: TGTGCCAGCAGCCCGCAGGGGGCAAACACCATATATTTT
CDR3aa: CASSPQGANTIYF

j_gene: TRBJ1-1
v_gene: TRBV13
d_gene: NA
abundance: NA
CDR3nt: TGTGCCAGCAGCTCACTCGACACTGAAGCTTTCTTT
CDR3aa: CASSSLDTEAFF

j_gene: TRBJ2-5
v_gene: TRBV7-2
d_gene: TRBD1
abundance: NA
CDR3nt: TGTGCCAGCAGCAGGGGACAGCAAGAGACCCAGTACTTC
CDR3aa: CASSRGQQETQYF

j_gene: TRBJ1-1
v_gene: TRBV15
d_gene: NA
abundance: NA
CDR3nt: TGTGCCACCAGCATTGGGCGGGAGGGCACTGAAGCTTTCTTT
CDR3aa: CATSIGREGTEAFF

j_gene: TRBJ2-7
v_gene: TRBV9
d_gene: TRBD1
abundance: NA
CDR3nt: TGTGCCAGCAGCGTAGGGGACAGCACCTACGAGCAGTACTTC
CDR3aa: CASSVGDSTYEQYF

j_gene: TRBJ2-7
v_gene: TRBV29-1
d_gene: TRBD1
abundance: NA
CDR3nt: TGCAGCGTGAAGACAGGGCTCGAGCAGTACTTC
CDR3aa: CSVKTGLEQYF